A selection of T cell receptor beta chains follows, all from one sample in a study of CD8 T cells in Susac syndrome. TCRdb used MiXCR to reprocess the immunoSEQ multiplex PCR reads, holding one entry per CDR3 protein. The table has 140,000 or so distinct CDR3 sequences, 90% to 96% seen once. The sequenced sample was CD4+ T cells from PBMCs. The origin of the receptors is a human donor with Susac syndrome. The CDR3 runs from the conserved cysteine through the conserved F or W. The D gene is left open where the match is weak. The listing skips clone size in some rows; elsewhere it reads once, few, many or a size class.

TRBD2,TRBJ2-2,.,TRBV20-1,TGCAGTGCTAGCCGGGACTACAACACCGGGGAGCTGTTTTTT,CSASRDYNTGELFF
.,TRBJ2-5,.,TRBV3-1,TGTGCCAGCAGCTTTGAGCCTTCTCGGACCCAGTACTTC,CASSFEPSRTQYF
TRBD1,TRBJ2-6,.,TRBV6-2/TRBV6-3,TGTGCCAGCATTAACGACAGGGCTGGGGCCAACGTCCTGACTTTC,CASINDRAGANVLTF
.,TRBJ2-5,.,TRBV7-3,TGTGCCAGCAGCTTAAACCCGCCAGGGACTTCAGAGACCCAGTACTTC,CASSLNPPGTSETQYF
.,TRBJ1-2,once,TRBV2,TGTGCCAGCTCCCCCCGAGGGGAAACCTATGGCTACACCTTC,CASSPRGETYGYTF
.,TRBJ2-3,.,TRBV29-1,TGCAGCGTTGAAGACCCCCATCCCGGGAGTACAGATACGCAGTATTTT,CSVEDPHPGSTDTQYF
.,TRBJ2-3,.,TRBV20-1,TGCAGTGCTAGTGGAGCGTGGGATACGCAGTATTTT,CSASGAWDTQYF
.,TRBJ2-3,.,TRBV6-5,TGTGCCAGCAGTTATCGTAGACGCACAGATACGCAGTATTTT,CASSYRRRTDTQYF
.,TRBJ1-1,.,TRBV23-1,TGCGCCAGCAGTCAACCGGGGGGCTTCCTCATGAACACTGAAGCTTTCTTT,CASSQPGGFLMNTEAFF
.,TRBJ1-1,few,TRBV6-5,TGTGCCAGCAGTTACTCCACTGAAGCTTTCTTT,CASSYSTEAFF
TRBD1,TRBJ1-5,.,TRBV2,TGTGCCAGCAGTGAATGGACAGGGGGTAGCAATCAGCCCCAGCATTTT,CASSEWTGGSNQPQHF
TRBD2,TRBJ2-1,.,TRBV2,TGTGCCAGCAGCGGACTAGCTTTGGAAAATGAGCAGTTCTTC,CASSGLALENEQFF
.,TRBJ2-7,.,TRBV21-1,TGTGCCAGCAGCAAAGCGCTCGGCAGGGTGGCCGAGCAGTACTTC,CASSKALGRVAEQYF
.,TRBJ2-7,.,TRBV4-2,TGTGCCAGCAGCCAAGAAACAAATGAGATCTACGAGCAGTACTTC,CASSQETNEIYEQYF
.,TRBJ1-4,.,TRBV15,TGTGCCACCAGCAGAGAACAGGGAGTTGCTAATGAAAAACTGTTTTTT,CATSREQGVANEKLFF
TRBD1,TRBJ2-1,.,TRBV4-1,TGCGCCAGCAGCCAAGAGAAAGACAGGGATTACGGCAATGAGCAGTTCTTC,CASSQEKDRDYGNEQFF
TRBD1,TRBJ2-4,.,TRBV23-1,TGCGCCAGCAGGCCCAGGGGGCTTAACAAAAACATTCAGTACTTC,CASRPRGLNKNIQYF
TRBD2,TRBJ2-5,.,TRBV18,TGTGCCAGCTCACCTGGCGCAACTTCTAGCGGAAACCAAGAGACCCAGTACTTC,CASSPGATSSGNQETQYF
.,TRBJ1-2,.,TRBV28,TGTGCCAGCAGAACCGATTGGGCGCAAGGCTACACCTTC,CASRTDWAQGYTF
.,TRBJ2-7,.,TRBV2,TGTGCCAGCATTCGGACAGCTCCCTACGAGCAGTACTTC,CASIRTAPYEQYF
.,TRBJ1-1,.,TRBV6-5,TGTGCCAGCAGCTACGTCGGGCGGGCTTTCGATACTGAAGCTTTCTTT,CASSYVGRAFDTEAFF
TRBD2,TRBJ2-1,.,TRBV2,TGTGCCAGCAGAACGACTAGCGATAACAATGAGCAGTTCTTC,CASRTTSDNNEQFF
.,TRBJ2-2,.,TRBV5-6,TGTGCCAGCAGCTGGGTCGACACCGGGGAGCTGTTTTTT,CASSWVDTGELFF
.,TRBJ2-2,.,TRBV13,TGTGCCAGCACCAAAGAACCCACCGGGGAGCTGTTTTTT,CASTKEPTGELFF
.,TRBJ2-7,.,TRBV11-1,TGTGCCAGCAGCTTAGGGGGCGCAGGCGTGGAGTCCGAGCAGTACTTC,CASSLGGAGVESEQYF
.,TRBJ2-5,.,TRBV10-2,TGCGCCAGCAGTGGGGTTATGGAAGGGACCCAGTACTTC,CASSGVMEGTQYF
.,TRBJ2-7,.,TRBV5-1,TGCGCCAGCAGCTTGCTTCGCGGCTACGAGCAGTACTTC,CASSLLRGYEQYF
.,TRBJ2-6,.,TRBV5-1,TGCGCCAGCAGCTTGGCCGAGGACAGTCCCCTCAACGTCCTGACTTTC,CASSLAEDSPLNVLTF
.,TRBJ1-1,.,TRBV6-5,TGTGCCAGCAGTAACCCCGGGGCCGAAGCTTTCTTT,CASSNPGAEAFF
TRBD1,TRBJ2-7,.,TRBV6-1,TGTGCCAGCACCCCCAATCCCCGGACAGGAGCCTACGAGCAGTACTTC,CASTPNPRTGAYEQYF
.,TRBJ2-7,.,TRBV23-1,TGCGCCAGCAGTCAATCGCCAGGCGCCAGGTGCATTTACGAGCAGTACTTC,CASSQSPGARCIYEQYF
.,TRBJ1-2,.,TRBV7-9,TGTGCCAGCAGCTTATTAACAGCTAACTATGGCTACACCTTC,CASSLLTANYGYTF
.,TRBJ2-7,.,TRBV18,TGTGCCAGCTCACCCCCGGTCCTTTACGAGCAGTACTTC,CASSPPVLYEQYF
.,TRBJ2-5,.,TRBV5-1,TGCGCCAGCAGGTGGTCGGAAGAGACCCAGTACTTC,CASRWSEETQYF
.,TRBJ2-7,.,TRBV20-1,TGCAGGTGGGGGTACGAGCAGTACTTC,CRWGYEQYF
.,TRBJ1-1,.,TRBV20-1,TGCAGTGCTAGACCCCTAAGAAGGGACACTGAAGCTTTCTTT,CSARPLRRDTEAFF
TRBD1,TRBJ1-5,.,TRBV3-1,TGTGCCAGCAGCCACGCAGGGGGGAGAGATCAGCCCCAGCATTTT,CASSHAGGRDQPQHF
TRBD2,TRBJ2-6,once,TRBV20-1,TGCAGTGCTAGAGATGTCAGCCTAGCGGGGGGGCAAGGGGCCAACGTCCTGACTTTC,CSARDVSLAGGQGANVLTF
TRBD1,TRBJ2-5,.,TRBV20-1,TGCAGTGCTACGGCCCCGGGACAGCCTCAAGAGACCCAGTACTTC,CSATAPGQPQETQYF
.,TRBJ2-5,once,TRBV23-1,TGCGCCAACAGAGAGCTCCTCGGGACGGAGCAAGAGACCCAGTACTTC,CANRELLGTEQETQYF
TRBD2,TRBJ2-7,.,TRBV2,TGTGCCAGCGCCGATTCCGGGACTAGACGCTCCTACGAGCAGTACTTC,CASADSGTRRSYEQYF
TRBD2,TRBJ2-1,once,TRBV9,TGTGCCAGCAGCCTTCGACTAGCGGGGGGTTCATACAATGAGCAGTTCTTC,CASSLRLAGGSYNEQFF
TRBD2,TRBJ2-7,.,TRBV2,TGTGCCAGCAAAGGGAGCCGGGAGGAATCCTACGAGCAGTACTTC,CASKGSREESYEQYF
TRBD2,TRBJ2-2,.,TRBV2,TGTGCCAGCAGTGAGTCTAGCGGCTACACCGGGGAGCTGTTTTTT,CASSESSGYTGELFF
.,TRBJ1-5,.,TRBV7-7,TGTGCTAGCAGCCTACATCAGCCCCAGCATTTT,CASSLHQPQHF
TRBD1,TRBJ1-1,once,TRBV29-1,TGCAGCGTGGGGGGGAGGACAGGGGAGAGGAGCACTGAAGCTTTCTTT,CSVGGRTGERSTEAFF
.,TRBJ2-7,.,TRBV20-1,TGCAGTGCACCTTCTAGCCCCCAATCCTACGAGCAGTACTTC,CSAPSSPQSYEQYF
TRBD1,TRBJ2-4,.,TRBV6-2/TRBV6-3,TGTGCCAGCAGCGGGACAGAGAGGGACATTCAGTACTTC,CASSGTERDIQYF
TRBD1,TRBJ1-3,.,TRBV12-3/TRBV12-4,TGTGCCAGCATTCTACAGGGGACTCTAAACACCATATATTTT,CASILQGTLNTIYF
.,TRBJ1-6,.,TRBV25-1,TGTGCCAGCAGTGACCCGGGCCGCAATTCACCCCTCCACTTT,CASSDPGRNSPLHF
.,TRBJ2-5,.,TRBV2,TGTGCCAGCAGTGAAGAGTTTCCGGAGACCCAGTACTTC,CASSEEFPETQYF
TRBD1,TRBJ1-2,.,TRBV7-2,TGTGCCAGCCGGGACAGGTCGGACTATGGCTACACCTTC,CASRDRSDYGYTF
.,TRBJ2-3,.,TRBV11-2,TGTGCCAGCAGCCTCTACCACGGGGCCACAGATACGCAGTATTTT,CASSLYHGATDTQYF